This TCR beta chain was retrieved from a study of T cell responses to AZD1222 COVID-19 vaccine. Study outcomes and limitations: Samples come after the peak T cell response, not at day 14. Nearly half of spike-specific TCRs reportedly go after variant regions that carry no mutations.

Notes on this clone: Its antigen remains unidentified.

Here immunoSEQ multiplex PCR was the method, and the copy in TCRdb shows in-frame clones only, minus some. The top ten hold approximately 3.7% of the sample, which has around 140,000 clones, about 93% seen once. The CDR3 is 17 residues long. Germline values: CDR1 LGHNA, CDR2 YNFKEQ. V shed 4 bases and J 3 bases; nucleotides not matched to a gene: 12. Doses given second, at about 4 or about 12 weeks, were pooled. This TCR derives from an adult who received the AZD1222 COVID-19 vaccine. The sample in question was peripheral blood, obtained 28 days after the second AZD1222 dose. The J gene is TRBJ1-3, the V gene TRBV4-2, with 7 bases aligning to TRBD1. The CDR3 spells CASSPTENRGGGNTIYF. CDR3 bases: TGTGCCAGCAGCCCAACCGAAAACAGGGGTGGTGGAAACACCATATATTTT.